This TCR beta chain was captured in a study of cytomegalovirus exposure and HLA in healthy donors. Overall study findings and caveats: The Asian-associated ancestry cluster reportedly had fewer N-insertions than the approximately 670-donor mean in a later analysis. In an earlier analysis, in under 700 donors, most V segments appeared productive either ~87% or ~30% of the time. Follow-up analysis later connected one missense variant in DCLRE1C with trimming of TCR beta V- and J-genes. It was approximately 160 TCR beta chains that were listed as cytomegalovirus-associated.

The V end lost 6 bases, the J end lost 2 bases, and 8 bases lay between the germline ends. CDR3 size: 13 residues. Looked up from germline, CDR1 is MDHEN and CDR2 is SYDVKM. Turning to this clone: Its antigen remains unidentified.

Both 60 Vbeta primers and 13 Jbeta primers went into the PCR. Sequencing was performed with immunoSEQ multiplex PCR; in TCRdb, only in-frame clones are kept and a portion is missing. The repertoire includes just over 200,000 clones, around 83% of them detected once, and 2.7% sits in the top ten. The chain employs TRBV28 and TRBJ2-1, with TRBD2 as a possible D gene (6 bases). Sequenced input: PBMCs. This clonotype was sampled from a woman between 40 and 50 years old in good health and CMV-seronegative. CDR3 in DNA: TGTGCCAGCAGCGGAGGGCCCTACAATGAGCAGTTCTTC. Amino acid sequence: CASSGGPYNEQFF. The complete variable domain, with remaining parts taken from reference TRBV28 and TRBJ2-1, reads DVKVTQSSRYLVKRTGEKVFLECVQDMDHENMFWYRQDPGLGLRLIYFSYDVKMKEKGDIPEGYSVSREKKERFSLILESASTNQTSMYLCASSGGPYNEQFFGPGTRLTVL.